Below, 10 T cell receptor beta chains from the same sample are listed, as sequenced in a study of blood T cells in healthy people across ages. Then a second PCR, running about 6 to 12 cycles, was carried out with a sample-barcoded 5' primer and a J-beta primer mix. TCRdb reanalysed the 5' RACE reads using MiXCR and keeps one entry per CDR3 protein. The sample lists under 2 million distinct CDR3 sequences, 30% to 35% occurring once. Sequencing was done on a sample of blood. These receptors originate from a woman aged 25 to 39 in good health.

This chain uses TRBV5-1 with TRBJ1-2, with 7 bases identical to TRBD1. The trim removed 4 bases at V and 11 bases at J, leaving 8 bases unmatched. CDR1 is SGHRS, CDR2 YFSETQ, per germline. The CDR3 spans 12 residues. The CDR3 sequence is CASSAGTAEYTF. Written as DNA, the CDR3 is TGCGCCAGCAGCGCGGGGACAGCCGAGTACACCTTC.

This clonotype was seen only a few times. The chain combines TRBV10-3 with TRBJ2-3; D unresolved. V was clipped by 8 bases and J by 2 bases, with 8 bases between them. This CDR3 region has 12 residues. CDR1 is ENHRY and CDR2 is SYGVKD in the germline V gene. CDR3 protein: CAILDLTDTQYF. The CDR3 DNA follows: TGTGCCATCCTGGACCTCACAGATACGCAGTATTTT.

CDR3 DNA: TGCGCCAGCAGCTTGGCGGCGAACAGTAGATACGAGCAGTACTTC. Residues: CASSLAANSRYEQYF. V and J are TRBV5-1 and TRBJ2-7, with D hard to call. Deletions cut 0 bases from V and 4 bases from J, with 14 bases between. CDR3 length: 15 residues. Germline V gene data show CDR1 as SGHRS and CDR2 as YFSETQ.

This clonotype came up many times. The genes are TRBV3-1 and TRBJ2-1, with 7 positions matching TRBD2. The CDR3 is 17 residues long. Germline CDR1 reads LGHDT; CDR2 reads YNNKEL (reference sequence). Trimming cost V 4 bases and J 7 bases; bases outside gene matches: 16. CDR3 loop: CASSPSVTRAGVNEQFF. The CDR3 region has the DNA TGTGCCAGCAGCCCAAGTGTAACTAGGGCGGGAGTAAATGAGCAGTTCTTC.

This clonotype has a count of ten or more. The rearrangement uses TRBV7-2 and TRBJ1-2, with D possibly matching TRBD1 (6 bases). Deletions cut 4 bases from V and 0 bases from J, with 15 bases between. This CDR3 region has 16 residues. Germline V gene lookup returns CDR1 SGHTA and CDR2 FQGNSA. The CDR3, as DNA: TGTGCCAGCAGCTCCGCCCCGGGACAAGCTAACTATGGCTACACCTTC. It translates to CASSSAPGQANYGYTF.

This clonotype appeared once. The J gene is TRBJ2-1, the V gene TRBV10-3, with 9 bases identical to TRBD1. Trimming took 6 bases from V and 7 from J; bases not matched to a gene: 7. Germline V lookup: CDR1 ENHRY, CDR2 SYGVKD. The CDR3 contains 14 residues. CDR3 nucleotides: TGTGCCATCAGGACCGGGACAGGGTCTAATGAGCAGTTCTTC. Translation: CAIRTGTGSNEQFF.

Remarks on this clonotype: At one of its ends the junction is not consistent with the germline gene, which may arise from a read error. CDR3: CASSSSGGARNGQFF. The CDR3 DNA reads as TGTGCCAGCAGCTCTAGCGGGGGGGCCCGCAATGGGCAGTTCTTC. The genes are TRBV7-9 and TRBJ2-1, with 12 bases matching TRBD2. Germline lookup yields CDR1 SEHNR and CDR2 FQNEAQ (reference sequence). The CDR3 has 15 residues.

In this sample, this clonotype turned up many times. The rearrangement joins TRBV21-1 to TRBJ2-3; the listed D gene, TRBD1, was not tested against the DNA. TRBV21-1 is a known pseudogene. This CDR3 contains 17 residues. The CDR3, as DNA: TGTGCCAGCAGCAAAGTGCTGGGCCCCCATATCACAGATACGCAGTATTTT. Translated, it gives CASSKVLGPHITDTQYF.

This chain joins TRBV2 and TRBJ1-6, with a tentative D call TRBD1 (6 bases). This CDR3 contains 15 residues. In germline, CDR1 is SNHLY, CDR2 FYNNEI. The ends were cut back, 1 base at V and 10 bases at J, with 14 bases in the middle. CDR3 bases: TGTGCCAGCAGTGAAGTTGGGGGCCAGGAGTCACCCCTCCACTTT. It is translated as CASSEVGGQESPLHF. The whole variable domain, filled in from reference TRBV2 and TRBJ1-6, reads EPEVTQTPSHQVTQMGQEVILRCVPISNHLYFYWYRQILGQKVEFLVSFYNNEISEKSEIFDDQFSVERPDGSNFTLKIRSTKLEDSAMYFCASSEVGGQESPLHFGNGTRLTVT.

This rearrangement joins TRBV2 to TRBJ2-7, with TRBD1 matching 11 bases. The V gene's germline CDR1 is SNHLY and CDR2 FYNNEI. Unmatched junction bases numbered 10, after V lost 5 bases and J lost 4 bases. CDR3 length equals 16 residues. The DNA of the CDR3 is TGTGCCAGCAGTTTACCCCGGGACAGGGGGATGTACGAGCAGTACTTC. It is translated as CASSLPRDRGMYEQYF.